What follows are 11 T cell receptor beta chains derived from one specimen sequenced in a study of radiotherapy plus CTLA-4 blockade in lung cancer. Some clones are missing from TCRdb's copy, which holds only in-frame ones; the method was immunoSEQ multiplex PCR. The profile shows about 59,000 clones, approximately 68% of them singletons. The material sequenced was peripheral blood, taken from a patient treated with radiotherapy plus ipilimumab. These receptor sequences come from a human donor with non-small cell lung cancer whose response to radiotherapy plus ipilimumab could not be evaluated.

This chain uses TRBV19 with TRBJ2-1, with TRBD2 matching 10 bases. The CDR3 length is 14 residues. Germline CDR1 reads LNHDA; CDR2 reads SQIVND (reference sequence). V gave up 2 bases and J gave up 8 bases; unmatched junction bases: 3. This chain's CDR3 is CASSILAGEDEQFF. In DNA, the CDR3 is TGTGCCAGTAGTATACTAGCGGGGGAGGATGAGCAGTTCTTC.

V gene TRBV11-2 combines with J gene TRBJ1-2; D is unresolved. CDR3 length equals 13 residues. V shed 3 bases and J shed 3 bases, with 8 bases lying between them. CDR1 and CDR2 (germline): SGHAT, FQNNGV. CDR3 sequence: CASSFMAHYGYTF. CDR3 DNA: TGTGCCAGCAGCTTTATGGCTCACTATGGCTACACCTTC.

V gene TRBV2 combines with J gene TRBJ2-7, with 14 bases that match TRBD2. Per germline, CDR1 SNHLY and CDR2 FYNNEI. With V trimmed by 11 bases and J by 4 bases, 1 base remained unmatched. The CDR3 is made up of 12 amino acids. The DNA of the CDR3 is TGTGCCGGGACTAGCGGGGGATACGAGCAGTACTTC. Translation: CAGTSGGYEQYF.

This rearrangement joins TRBV5-1 to TRBJ2-7; a weak D match, TRBD2 (6 bases). Germline V gene lookup returns CDR1 SGHRS and CDR2 YFSETQ. The CDR3 loop spans 16 amino acids. V was pared by 4 bases and J by 4 bases, with 21 bases between. In DNA, the CDR3 is TGCGCCAGCAGCCTAAACCCGGGCGGGATGATTTACGAGCAGTACTTC. Protein sequence: CASSLNPGGMIYEQYF.

The chain is built from TRBV28 and TRBJ1-6; 8 bases are shared with TRBD1. The J segment lost 9 bases and the V segment lost 5 bases, leaving 9 bases of the junction unmatched. The length of the CDR3 is 15 residues. In germline, CDR1 is MDHEN, CDR2 SYDVKM. The CDR3 protein is CASSASGQGGSPLHF. The CDR3 coding sequence is TGTGCCAGCAGTGCTTCCGGACAGGGAGGTTCACCCCTCCACTTT.

This chain links TRBV7-2 with TRBJ2-1; D is possibly TRBD2 (6 bases). Germline lookup yields CDR1 SGHTA and CDR2 FQGNSA. This CDR3 is 18 amino acids long. The ends were cut back, 0 bases at V and 6 bases at J, with 21 bases in the middle. CDR3 DNA: TGTGCCAGCAGCTTAGCTGGTAGTTCCGAGGAGGGGCGCAATGAGCAGTTCTTC. This sequence encodes CASSLAGSSEEGRNEQFF.

The CDR3: CASSRTGTSGLDEQFF. The DNA of the CDR3 is TGCGCCAGCAGCCGCACCGGGACTAGCGGGTTGGATGAGCAGTTCTTC. The V and J genes are TRBV4-1 and TRBJ2-1; 12 positions match TRBD2. V shed 4 bases and J 8 bases; nucleotides not matched to a gene: 9. The CDR3 has 16 amino acids. The germline V gene encodes CDR1 MGHRA and CDR2 YSYEKL.

V is TRBV28 and J is TRBJ2-6; 7 nucleotides match TRBD2. This CDR3 contains 15 residues. V dropped 3 bases and J dropped 3; count of bases not matched to a gene: 2. Germline-derived CDR1 and CDR2 are MDHEN and SYDVKM. The CDR3 coding sequence is TGTGCCAGCAGTTTCCCGGGGGGTGGGGCCAACGTCCTGACTTTC. It encodes CASSFPGGGANVLTF.

The chain employs TRBV28 and TRBJ2-7, with D perhaps matching TRBD2 (6 bases). CDR1 is MDHEN, CDR2 SYDVKM, per germline. V gave up 10 bases and J gave up 5 bases, with 12 bases separating them. This CDR3 comprises 11 residues. DNA of the CDR3: TGTGCCACCTCGCGGGGCGACGAGCAGTACTTC. Its translation: CATSRGDEQYF.

This clone showed up just once. The rearrangement joins TRBV7-2 to TRBJ1-2, with D unresolved. Germline V gene sequence: CDR1 SGHTA, CDR2 FQGNSA. The germline V and J ends were trimmed by 5 bases and 4 bases, with 14 bases remaining between them. The CDR3 length is 14 residues. The CDR3 protein is CASSHSAGLYGYTF. The CDR3, as DNA: TGTGCCAGCAGCCATAGTGCAGGCCTCTATGGCTACACCTTC. Variable domain in full (rest from reference TRBV7-2 and TRBJ1-2): GAGVSQSPSNKVTEKGKDVELRCDPISGHTALYWYRQSLGQGLEFLIYFQGNSAPDKSGLPSDRFSAERTGGSVSTLTIQRTQQEDSAVYLCASSHSAGLYGYTFGSGTRLTVV.

The V gene is TRBV5-4, the J gene TRBJ2-1; the match to TRBD2 covers 12 bases. J was trimmed by 7 bases and V by 2 bases; bases with no gene match: 13. CDR1 is SGHNT and CDR2 is YYREEE in the germline V gene (reference sequence). The CDR3 loop spans 18 amino acids. CDR3 in DNA: TGTGCCAGCAGCTTAATCGCTCTAGCGGGAGGGCTAGGGAATGAGCAGTTCTTC. It is translated as CASSLIALAGGLGNEQFF.